The 9 T cell receptor beta chains given below trace back to one sample, sequenced in a study of blood T cell repertoires in COVID-19. Assay: immunoSEQ multiplex PCR; the TCRdb copy retains only in-frame clones and omits some. Altogether over 90,000 clones are present, roughly 87% being singletons, with the ten largest covering more than 4.5%. Sequencing input: peripheral blood. These receptors originate from a woman aged 45-60 years with COVID-19, enrolled during active disease.

In nucleotides, the CDR3 is TGTGCCAGCAGCACTAAACAGGGAAGTCTCTCTGGAAACACCATATATTTT. This gives the protein CASSTKQGSLSGNTIYF. The chain is built from TRBV5-6 and TRBJ1-3; possibly TRBD1 for D (6 bases). With 4 bases removed from V and 0 bases from J, the gap between germline ends came to 17 bases. The CDR3 sequence is 17 residues long. Germline V CDR1 and CDR2: SGHDT, YYEEEE.

V and J are TRBV6-5 and TRBJ1-5, with 11 bases that match TRBD1. The CDR3 is 14 residues long. The germline V gene has CDR1 MNHEY and CDR2 SVGAGI. V was pared by 7 bases and J by 13 bases, with 12 bases of the junction left unmatched. CDR3 coding DNA: TGTGCCAGCACCTGGGACAGGGGGTTACGGTCTCAGCATTTT. Its translation is CASTWDRGLRSQHF.

This chain uses TRBV5-5 with TRBJ1-2, with 8 bases identical to TRBD1. The V gene end was trimmed by 4 bases and the J gene end by 4 bases; junction bases not matched to a gene: 9. This CDR3 has 15 amino acids. The V gene's germline CDR1 is SGHKS and CDR2 YYEKEE (reference sequence). In DNA form, the CDR3 reads TGTGCCAGCAGCGCCGGACAGGGCTTTGTCTATGGCTACACCTTC. As protein: CASSAGQGFVYGYTF.

V gene TRBV2 combines with J gene TRBJ2-1, with TRBD2 as a possible D gene (5 bases). Germline V gene sequence: CDR1 SNHLY, CDR2 FYNNEI. The CDR3 runs 14 residues. Trimming took 7 bases from V and 7 from J, leaving 17 bases between them. CDR3 loop: CASNTDWTLNEQFF. CDR3 DNA: TGTGCCAGCAATACGGACTGGACGTTGAATGAGCAGTTCTTC.

The chain recombines TRBV7-9 with TRBJ1-6, with a tentative D call TRBD1 (5 bases). Trimming shortened V by 1 base and J by 5 bases, and 9 bases separated the two germline ends. CDR1 is SEHNR, CDR2 FQNEAQ, per germline (reference sequence). This CDR3 spans 15 amino acids. As DNA, the CDR3 is TGTGCCAGCAGCTTAGTAACAGGAAATAATTCACCCCTCCACTTT. Translated, it gives CASSLVTGNNSPLHF.

This clone occurred once. V and J are TRBV7-9 and TRBJ2-7, with 8 bases identical to TRBD2. Losses at the gene ends were 4 bases for V and 3 bases for J; bases not matched to a gene: 8. From germline, CDR1 is SEHNR and CDR2 FQNEAQ (reference sequence). The CDR3 extends over 15 amino acids. In DNA form, the CDR3 reads TGTGCCAGCAGCTCAGATAGCGGGACCCTCTACGAGCAGTACTTC. The encoded protein is CASSSDSGTLYEQYF.

A few counts support this clone. The chain employs TRBV20-1 and TRBJ2-1; the D is unclear. Trimming left V 4 bases short and J 7 bases short, with 11 bases between. Per the germline V gene, CDR1 is DFQATT and CDR2 is SNEGSKA (reference sequence). This CDR3 has 12 residues. The CDR3 spells CSAIDLTNEQFF. The DNA of the CDR3 is TGCAGTGCTATTGACTTAACAAATGAGCAGTTCTTC.

The rearrangement links TRBV7-9 to TRBJ2-7; perhaps TRBD1 as D (6 bases). Trimming took 4 bases from V and 3 from J, leaving 13 bases between them. The germline CDR1 and CDR2 sequences are SEHNR and FQNEAQ (reference sequence). The CDR3 spans 14 residues. The CDR3 is CASSSTGRYYEQYF. The DNA for the CDR3 is TGTGCCAGCAGCTCCACAGGGCGATACTACGAGCAGTACTTC.

Note on this clone: This sample includes further DNA sequences coding for the same CDR3. This chain connects TRBV30 to TRBJ1-1; TRBD1 agrees at 9 bases. The CDR3 is made up of 13 amino acids. Germline assignment: CDR1 GTSNPN and CDR2 SVGIG (reference sequence). The trim removed 5 bases at V and 5 bases at J, leaving 6 bases unmatched. Here the CDR3 DNA reads TGTGCCTGGGGCACAGGGGGCCGAACTGAAGCTTTCTTT. This sequence encodes CAWGTGGRTEAFF.